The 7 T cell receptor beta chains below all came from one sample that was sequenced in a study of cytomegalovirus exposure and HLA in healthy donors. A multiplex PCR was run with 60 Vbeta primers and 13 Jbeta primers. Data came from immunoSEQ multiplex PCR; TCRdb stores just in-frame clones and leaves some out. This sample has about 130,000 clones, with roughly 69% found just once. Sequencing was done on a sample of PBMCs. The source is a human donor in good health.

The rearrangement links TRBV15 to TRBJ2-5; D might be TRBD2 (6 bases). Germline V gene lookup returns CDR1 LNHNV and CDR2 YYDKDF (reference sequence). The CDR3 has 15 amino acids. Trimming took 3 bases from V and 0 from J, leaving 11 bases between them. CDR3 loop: CATSSGRGHQETQYF. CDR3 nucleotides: TGTGCCACCAGCAGTGGGCGGGGACACCAAGAGACCCAGTACTTC.

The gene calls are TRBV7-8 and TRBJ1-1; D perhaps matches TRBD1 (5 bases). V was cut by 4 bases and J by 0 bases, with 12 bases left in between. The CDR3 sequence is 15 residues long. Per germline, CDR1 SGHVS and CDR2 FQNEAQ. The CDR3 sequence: CASSSRQRMNTEAFF. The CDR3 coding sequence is TGTGCCAGCAGCTCCAGACAGAGAATGAACACTGAAGCTTTCTTT.

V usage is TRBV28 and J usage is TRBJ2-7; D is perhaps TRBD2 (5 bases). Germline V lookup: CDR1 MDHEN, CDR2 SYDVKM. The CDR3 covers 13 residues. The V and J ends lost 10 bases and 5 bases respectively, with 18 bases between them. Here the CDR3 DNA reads TGTGCCACCCAGCGGCCGGGGTACCACGAGCAGTACTTC. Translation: CATQRPGYHEQYF.

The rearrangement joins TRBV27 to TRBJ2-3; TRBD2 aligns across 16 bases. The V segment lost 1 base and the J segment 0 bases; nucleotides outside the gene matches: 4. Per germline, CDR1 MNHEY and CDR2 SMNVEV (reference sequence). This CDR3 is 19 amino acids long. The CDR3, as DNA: TGTGCCAGCAGTTTATTGGGACTAGCGGGAGGGCGAAGCACAGATACGCAGTATTTT. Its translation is CASSLLGLAGGRSTDTQYF.

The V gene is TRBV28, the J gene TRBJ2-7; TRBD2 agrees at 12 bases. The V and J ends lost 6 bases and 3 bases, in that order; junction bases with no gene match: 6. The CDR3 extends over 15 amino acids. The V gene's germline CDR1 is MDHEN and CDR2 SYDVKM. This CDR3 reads CASSLLAGGFYEQYF. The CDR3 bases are TGTGCCAGCAGCCTCCTAGCGGGAGGGTTCTACGAGCAGTACTTC.

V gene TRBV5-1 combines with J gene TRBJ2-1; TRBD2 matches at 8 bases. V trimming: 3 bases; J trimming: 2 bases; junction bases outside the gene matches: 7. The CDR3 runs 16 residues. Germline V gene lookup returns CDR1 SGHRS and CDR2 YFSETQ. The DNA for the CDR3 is TGCGCCAGCAGCTCACCCCGAGCGGGAGCCTACAATGAGCAGTTCTTC. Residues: CASSSPRAGAYNEQFF.

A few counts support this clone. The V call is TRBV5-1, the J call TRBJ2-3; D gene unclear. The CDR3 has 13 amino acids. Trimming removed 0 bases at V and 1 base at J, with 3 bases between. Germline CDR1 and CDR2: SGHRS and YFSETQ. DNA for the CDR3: TGCGCCAGCAGCTTGGGAGGCACAGATACGCAGTATTTT. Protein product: CASSLGGTDTQYF.